Presented here are 16 T cell receptor beta chains from one specimen sequenced in a study of early T cells in non-severe SARS-CoV-2 infection. TCRdb reprocessed the 5' RACE reads via MiXCR and lists one record per CDR3 protein. The repertoire holds about 18,000 distinct CDR3 sequences, with around 6.1% as singletons. Input material: whole blood. These receptors were taken from an adult who was a healthcare worker with PCR-confirmed SARS-CoV-2 infection or an uninfected control (not recorded which).

The gene calls are TRBV7-6 and TRBJ2-1; 10 nucleotides match TRBD2. The V gene end was trimmed by 5 bases and the J gene end by 4 bases; junction bases not matched to a gene: 8. This CDR3 comprises 16 residues. The germline V gene has CDR1 SGHVS and CDR2 FNYEAQ. The CDR3 sequence is CASSLGEAGGYNEQFF. In DNA, the CDR3 is TGTGCCAGCAGCCTTGGGGAAGCGGGAGGGTACAATGAGCAGTTCTTC. Looking up the rest from reference TRBV7-6 and TRBJ2-1 gives the full variable domain: GAGVSQSPRYKVTKRGQDVALRCDPISGHVSLYWYRQALGQGPEFLTYFNYEAQQDKSGLPNDRFSAERPEGSISTLTIQRTEQRDSAMYRCASSLGEAGGYNEQFFGPGTRLTVL.

There are a few counts of this clonotype. This chain joins TRBV25-1 and TRBJ2-5; 9 nucleotides line up with TRBD1. The germline V gene encodes CDR1 MGHDK and CDR2 SYGVNS. J was trimmed by 0 bases and V by 4 bases; bases with no gene match: 6. There are 16 residues in the CDR3. The DNA of the CDR3 is TGTGCCAGCAGTGTGGGACAGGGCGGGCACCAAGAGACCCAGTACTTC. This sequence encodes CASSVGQGGHQETQYF.

This clonotype has a count of ten or more. Relative to the germline gene, one junction end is altered; a read error may explain this. The CDR3 protein is CASSEASGRSDEQFF. Written as DNA, the CDR3 is TGTGCCAGCAGCGAAGCTAGCGGGAGATCCGATGAGCAGTTCTTC. V gene TRBV6-1 combines with J gene TRBJ2-1; 10 bases are a match to TRBD2. This CDR3 contains 15 residues. From germline, CDR1 is MNHNS and CDR2 SASEGT.

This clonotype was picked up many times. The chain is built from TRBV7-9 and TRBJ2-1; no firm D call. V dropped 1 base and J dropped 2 bases, with 15 bases sitting between them. CDR3 length: 17 amino acids. CDR1 and CDR2 (germline): SEHNR, FQNEAQ (reference sequence). The CDR3 DNA reads as TGTGCCAGCAGCTTAGTCTCGGGTGTTCTCCCCTACAATGAGCAGTTCTTC. As protein: CASSLVSGVLPYNEQFF.

This clonotype was counted ten times or more. The chain recombines TRBV3-1 with TRBJ2-1; no definite D call. V dropped 4 bases and J dropped 5 bases, with 9 bases sitting between them. The CDR3 runs to 13 residues. CDR1 and CDR2 (germline): LGHDT, YNNKEL (reference sequence). CDR3: CASSPSYDNEQFF. CDR3 nucleotides: TGTGCCAGCAGCCCCTCCTACGACAATGAGCAGTTCTTC.

This clonotype was observed at least ten times. The chain couples TRBV12-3 or TRBV12-4 to TRBJ1-4; D gene ambiguous. V gave up 7 bases and J gave up 8 bases, with 17 bases separating them. The CDR3 has 14 amino acids. CDR3 residues: CASNSAGVREKLFF. Written as DNA, the CDR3 is TGTGCCAGCAACTCAGCCGGGGTTCGCGAAAAACTGTTTTTT.

By proportion, this clonotype is large. The genes are TRBV6-1 and TRBJ2-2, with 9 bases identical to TRBD1. The CDR3 runs 14 residues. Trimming cost V 8 bases and J 3 bases; bases outside gene matches: 4. CDR1 MNHNS and CDR2 SASEGT come from the germline V gene. DNA for the CDR3: TGTGCCAGCCCGGGACAGGGAGACACCGGGGAGCTGTTTTTT. Protein sequence: CASPGQGDTGELFF.

This clonotype was recorded at least ten times. The rearrangement uses TRBV11-2 and TRBJ2-3; D ambiguous. V shed 1 base and J shed 1 base, with 3 bases lying between them. This CDR3 has 13 amino acids. Looked up from germline, CDR1 is SGHAT and CDR2 is FQNNGV. As DNA, the CDR3 is TGTGCCAGCAGCTTAGGGGGCACAGATACGCAGTATTTT. This sequence encodes CASSLGGTDTQYF.

This clonotype is labeled medium-sized. The V call is TRBV5-4, the J call TRBJ2-5; D gene unclear. V dropped 2 bases and J dropped 0 bases, with 5 bases sitting between them. The CDR3 contains 13 residues. Per germline, CDR1 SGHNT and CDR2 YYREEE (reference sequence). Written as DNA, the CDR3 is TGTGCCAGCAGCTTTCTTGACCAAGAGACCCAGTACTTC. It yields the protein CASSFLDQETQYF.

At least ten counts were recorded for this clonotype. The chain recombines TRBV7-6 with TRBJ2-3; a weak D match, TRBD2 (5 bases). Trimming removed 5 bases from V and 0 bases from J, with 15 bases in between. Germline assignment: CDR1 SGHVS and CDR2 FNYEAQ. The CDR3 consists of 16 residues. The CDR3 nucleotides read TGTGCCAGCAGCCCTATAAGCGGAACTAGCACAGATACGCAGTATTTT. Protein product: CASSPISGTSTDTQYF.

This clonotype was detected ten times or more. The gene calls are TRBV29-1 and TRBJ2-5; 8 positions agree with TRBD1. The CDR3 totals 16 residues. Trimming cost V 6 bases and J 1 base; bases outside gene matches: 13. From germline, CDR1 is SQVTM and CDR2 ANQGSEA. CDR3 amino acids: CSVSSQTGAIQETQYF. In DNA, the CDR3 is TGCAGCGTAAGCTCCCAGACAGGGGCGATCCAAGAGACCCAGTACTTC.

This clonotype was counted ten times or more. The chain couples TRBV3-1 to TRBJ2-5, with TRBD1 matching over 8 bases. In germline, CDR1 is LGHDT, CDR2 YNNKEL (reference sequence). J lost 4 bases, V lost 3 bases, and 10 bases had no gene match. This CDR3 has 16 amino acids. Here the CDR3 reads CASSHLGTTGGETQYF. CDR3 sequence (DNA): TGTGCCAGCAGCCATTTGGGGACAACAGGGGGAGAGACCCAGTACTTC.

This clonotype was seen at least ten times. One junction end disagrees with the germline gene, perhaps due to a read error. J is TRBJ2-4 and V is TRBV6-2 or TRBV6-3, with D tentatively TRBD1 (7 bases). CDR3 size: 14 residues. Per the germline V gene, CDR1 is MNHEY and CDR2 is SVGEGT. CDR3 sequence reads: CASSKGETGRQGLF. CDR3 nucleotide sequence: TGTGCCAGCAGTAAAGGCGAGACAGGGAGACAGGGACTCTTC.

This clonotype was counted many times. The chain uses TRBV12-3 or TRBV12-4 and TRBJ2-3; the D gene is possibly TRBD1 (6 bases). CDR3 size: 15 residues. With 6 bases removed from V and 6 bases from J, the gap between germline ends came to 19 bases. The DNA of the CDR3 is TGTGCCAGCAGCTCGGACAGAGAATCCCTCGATACGCAGTATTTT. It codes for CASSSDRESLDTQYF.

This clonotype was counted at least ten times. The chain employs TRBV7-8 and TRBJ2-2; D call uncertain. The germline V gene has CDR1 SGHVS and CDR2 FQNEAQ. This CDR3 has 12 residues. Trimming took off 5 bases at V and 6 bases at J, with 7 bases between the two ends. The CDR3 DNA reads TGTGCCAGCAGCATTTATGCCGGGGAGCTGTTTTTT. Translated: CASSIYAGELFF.

This clonotype is medium-sized in the sample. This chain uses TRBV5-3 with TRBJ2-1; TRBD1 aligns across 11 bases. TRBV5-3 is placed among ORFs of uncertain function. V lost 9 bases to trimming and J lost 8 bases; unmatched junction nucleotides: 7. The CDR3 is 13 amino acids. As DNA, the CDR3 is TGTGCCACCTCGGGACAGGGGGATTATGAGCAGTTCTTC. Its protein is CATSGQGDYEQFF.